This T cell receptor beta chain stems from a study of blood T cell repertoires in COVID-19. At the level of the study: T cells, B-cell-depleted T cells, or PBMCs provided the cDNA or gDNA that served as material.

Trimming removed 7 bases from V and 6 bases from J; junction bases left unmatched: 9. The CDR3 consists of 15 residues. Germline-derived CDR1 and CDR2 are SNHLY and FYNNEI. Profiling relied on immunoSEQ multiplex PCR, and the TCRdb table lists in-frame clones only, not all of them. The sample includes some 200,000 clones, roughly 90% seen only once; the top ten take less than 2%. The sequenced sample was peripheral blood. The clonotype comes from a man aged 65 to 85 with acute or convalescent COVID-19. This chain joins TRBV2 and TRBJ2-1; TRBD2 matches 10 bases. The CDR3 region has the DNA TGTGCCAGCACCACCCTAGCGGGAGAAGGCAATGAGCAGTTCTTC. Translated: CASTTLAGEGNEQFF.